Listed here are 2 T cell receptor beta chains from one sample, sequenced in a study of shared T cell receptors in the human thymus. Clones were read by immunoSEQ multiplex PCR, and TCRdb kept only the in-frame ones, dropping some. The sample records hundreds of thousands of clones, around three quarters being singletons. This sample also belongs to another study, concerning human thymus T cells.

Sequencing input: thymocytes. These receptors originate from a boy younger than two with a congenital heart defect.

The CDR3 DNA is TGTGCCAGCAGCGCCCCGACTAGCTGGTACGAGCAGTACTTC. It translates to CASSAPTSWYEQYF. The rearrangement uses TRBV14 and TRBJ2-7, with TRBD2 matching over 7 bases. With V trimmed by 5 bases and J by 4 bases, 8 bases remained unmatched. The CDR3 sequence is 14 residues long. Germline V gives CDR1 SGHDN, CDR2 FVKESK.

This clone was picked up a small number of times. The chain employs TRBV29-1 and TRBJ2-2; D is uncertain. Germline CDR1 SQVTM, CDR2 ANQGSEA. The CDR3 has 13 residues. The V gene lost 3 bases and the J gene lost 0 bases, with 5 bases spanning the gap. The CDR3 spells CSVEAPNTGELFF. The DNA of the CDR3 is TGCAGCGTTGAGGCCCCGAACACCGGGGAGCTGTTTTTT.